This T cell receptor beta chain was retrieved from a study of response to subunit inactivated influenza vaccine. Whole-study findings and limits: Only a handful of new T cells, the authors suggested, are recruited with each seasonal influenza vaccination.

The V end was cut by 5 bases, the J end by 0 bases, with 13 bases between. This CDR3 has 15 amino acids. TCRdb fed the RT-PCR reads into MiXCR, producing one record per CDR3 protein. The sample has under 800,000 distinct CDR3 sequences, about 15% seen once. Notes on this clonotype: Its matching antigen is unknown.

This chain connects TRBV12-3 or TRBV12-4 to TRBJ1-1; D uncertain. The TCR was taken from a man in his forties or fifties who received an inactivated influenza vaccine. Sequenced material: PBMCs from blood, taken about 14 days before vaccination. The CDR3 DNA reads as TGTGCCAGCAGTGGTGGGCTGAACATGAACACTGAAGCTTTCTTT. It is translated as CASSGGLNMNTEAFF.